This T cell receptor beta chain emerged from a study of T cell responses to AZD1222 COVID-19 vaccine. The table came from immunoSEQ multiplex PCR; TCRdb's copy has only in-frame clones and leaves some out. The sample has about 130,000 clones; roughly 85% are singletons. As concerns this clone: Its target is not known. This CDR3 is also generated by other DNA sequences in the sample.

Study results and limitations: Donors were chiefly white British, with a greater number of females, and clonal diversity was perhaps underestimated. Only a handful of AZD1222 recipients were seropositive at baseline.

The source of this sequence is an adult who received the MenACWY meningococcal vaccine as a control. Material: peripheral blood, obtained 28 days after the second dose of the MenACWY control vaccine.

The CDR3 spells CASSLGGHNEQFF. The CDR3 nucleotides read TGTGCCAGCAGCTTGGGCGGCCACAATGAGCAGTTCTTC. The V call is TRBV7-9, the J call TRBJ2-1, with D uncertain. Germline V lookup: CDR1 SEHNR, CDR2 FQNEAQ (reference sequence). The CDR3 contains 13 residues. The V end lost 3 bases, the J end lost 5 bases, and 8 bases lay between the germline ends.